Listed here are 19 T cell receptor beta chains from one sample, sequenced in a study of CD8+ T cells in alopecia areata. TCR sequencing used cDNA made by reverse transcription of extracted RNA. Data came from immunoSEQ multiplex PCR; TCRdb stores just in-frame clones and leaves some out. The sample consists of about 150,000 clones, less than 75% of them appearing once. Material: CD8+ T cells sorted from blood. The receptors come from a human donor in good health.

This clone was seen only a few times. The CDR3: CAGGQGFGDTQYF. CDR3 sequence (DNA): TGTGCCGGTGGACAGGGGTTTGGAGATACGCAGTATTTT. The gene calls are TRBV10-3 and TRBJ2-3, with 9 bases lining up with TRBD1. The CDR3 is 13 residues long. Germline loops: CDR1 ENHRY, CDR2 SYGVKD. V lost 11 bases to trimming and J lost 5 bases; unmatched junction nucleotides: 8.

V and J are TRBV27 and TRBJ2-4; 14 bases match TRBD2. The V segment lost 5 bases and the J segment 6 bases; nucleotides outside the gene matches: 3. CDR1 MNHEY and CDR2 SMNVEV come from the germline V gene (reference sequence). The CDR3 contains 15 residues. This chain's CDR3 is CASSPGTSGRNIQYF. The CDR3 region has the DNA TGTGCCAGCAGTCCAGGGACTAGCGGGAGAAACATTCAGTACTTC.

CDR3 DNA: TGTGCCAGCACCCGTCCTAGCGCCAATGAGCAGTTCTTC. This encodes CASTRPSANEQFF. The chain carries TRBV2 and TRBJ2-1, with D possibly being TRBD2 (6 bases). The CDR3 extends over 13 amino acids. V was cut by 7 bases and J by 6 bases, with 13 bases left in between. From germline, CDR1 is SNHLY and CDR2 FYNNEI. The full variable domain, rest sourced from reference TRBV2 and TRBJ2-1, is EPEVTQTPSHQVTQMGQEVILRCVPISNHLYFYWYRQILGQKVEFLVSFYNNEISEKSEIFDDQFSVERPDGSNFTLKIRSTKLEDSAMYFCASTRPSANEQFFGPGTRLTVL.

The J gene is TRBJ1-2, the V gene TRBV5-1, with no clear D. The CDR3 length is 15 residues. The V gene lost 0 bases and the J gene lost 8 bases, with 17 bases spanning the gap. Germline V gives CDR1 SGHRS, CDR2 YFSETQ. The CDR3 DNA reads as TGCGCCAGCAGCTTGGTAAGGGCAGGCGGCGGAGGCTACACCTTC. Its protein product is CASSLVRAGGGGYTF.

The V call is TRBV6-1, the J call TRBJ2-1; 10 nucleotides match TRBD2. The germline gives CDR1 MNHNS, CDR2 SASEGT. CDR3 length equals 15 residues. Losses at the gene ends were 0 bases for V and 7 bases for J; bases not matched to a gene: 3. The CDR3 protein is CASSEAAGGRNEQFF. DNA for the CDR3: TGTGCCAGCAGTGAAGCAGCGGGAGGGCGGAATGAGCAGTTCTTC.

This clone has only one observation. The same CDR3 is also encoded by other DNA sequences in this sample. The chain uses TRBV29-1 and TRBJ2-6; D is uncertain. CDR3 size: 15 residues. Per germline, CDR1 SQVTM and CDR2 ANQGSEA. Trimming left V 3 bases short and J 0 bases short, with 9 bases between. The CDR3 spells CSVEVRSSGANVLTF. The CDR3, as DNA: TGCAGCGTTGAGGTGCGAAGCTCTGGGGCCAACGTCCTGACTTTC.

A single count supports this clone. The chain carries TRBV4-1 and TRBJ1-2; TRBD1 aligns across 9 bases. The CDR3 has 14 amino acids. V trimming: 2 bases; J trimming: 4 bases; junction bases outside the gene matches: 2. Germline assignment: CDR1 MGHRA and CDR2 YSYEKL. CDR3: CASSQTGGGYGYTF. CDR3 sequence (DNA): TGCGCCAGCAGCCAAACAGGGGGCGGCTATGGCTACACCTTC.

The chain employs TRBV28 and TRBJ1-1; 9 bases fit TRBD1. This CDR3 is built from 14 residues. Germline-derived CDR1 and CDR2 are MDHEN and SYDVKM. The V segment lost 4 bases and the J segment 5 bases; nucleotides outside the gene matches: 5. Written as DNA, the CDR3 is TGTGCCAGCAGTTGGACAGGGGAGGCGACTGAAGCTTTCTTT. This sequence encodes CASSWTGEATEAFF.

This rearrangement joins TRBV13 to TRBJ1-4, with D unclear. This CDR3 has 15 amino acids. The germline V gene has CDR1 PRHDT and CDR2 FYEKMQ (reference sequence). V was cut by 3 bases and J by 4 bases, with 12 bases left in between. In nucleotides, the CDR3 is TGTGCCAGCAGCTTTTGGACTGACGTTAATGAAAAACTGTTTTTT. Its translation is CASSFWTDVNEKLFF.

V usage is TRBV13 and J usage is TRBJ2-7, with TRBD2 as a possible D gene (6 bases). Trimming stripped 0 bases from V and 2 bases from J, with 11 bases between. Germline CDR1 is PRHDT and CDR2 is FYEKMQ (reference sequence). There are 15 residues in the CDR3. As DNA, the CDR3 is TGTGCCAGCAGCTTAGGATGGAGGGGCACCTACGAGCAGTACTTC. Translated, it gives CASSLGWRGTYEQYF.

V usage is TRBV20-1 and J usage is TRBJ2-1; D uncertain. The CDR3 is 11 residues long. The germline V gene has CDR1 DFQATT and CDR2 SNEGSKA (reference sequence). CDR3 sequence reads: CSPAIYNEQFF. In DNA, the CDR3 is TGCAGCCCTGCTATTTACAATGAGCAGTTCTTC.

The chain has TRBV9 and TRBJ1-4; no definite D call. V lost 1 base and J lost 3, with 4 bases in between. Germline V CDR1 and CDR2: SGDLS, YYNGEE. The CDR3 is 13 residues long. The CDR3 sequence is CASSVQSNEKLFF. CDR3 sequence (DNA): TGTGCCAGCAGCGTACAGTCTAATGAAAAACTGTTTTTT.

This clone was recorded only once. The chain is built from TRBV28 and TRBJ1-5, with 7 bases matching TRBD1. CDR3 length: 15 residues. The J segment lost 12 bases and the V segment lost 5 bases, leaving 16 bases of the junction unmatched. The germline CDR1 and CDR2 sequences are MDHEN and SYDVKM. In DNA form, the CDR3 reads TGTGCCAGCAGTCTCGGGACAGTCGGCGATAAGGACCAGCATTTT. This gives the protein CASSLGTVGDKDQHF.

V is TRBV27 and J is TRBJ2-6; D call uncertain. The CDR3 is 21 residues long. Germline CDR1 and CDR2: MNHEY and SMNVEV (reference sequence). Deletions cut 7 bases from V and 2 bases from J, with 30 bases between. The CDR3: CASIRRDQPVKVRPGANVLTF. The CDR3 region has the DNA TGTGCCAGCATTCGGCGAGACCAGCCCGTAAAGGTTCGTCCTGGGGCCAACGTCCTGACTTTC.

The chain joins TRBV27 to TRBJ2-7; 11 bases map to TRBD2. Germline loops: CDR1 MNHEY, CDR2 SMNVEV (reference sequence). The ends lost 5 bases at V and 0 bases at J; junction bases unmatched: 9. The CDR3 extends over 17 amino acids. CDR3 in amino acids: CASSPRGTSGNSYEQYF. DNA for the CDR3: TGTGCCAGCAGTCCCCGCGGGACTAGCGGAAACTCCTACGAGCAGTACTTC.

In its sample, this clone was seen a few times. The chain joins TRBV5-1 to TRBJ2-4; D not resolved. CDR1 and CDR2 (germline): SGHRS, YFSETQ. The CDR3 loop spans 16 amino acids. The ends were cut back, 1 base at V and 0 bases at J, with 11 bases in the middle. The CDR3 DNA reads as TGCGCCAGCAGCTTGCTTGGGGATTTAGCCAAAAACATTCAGTACTTC. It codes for CASSLLGDLAKNIQYF. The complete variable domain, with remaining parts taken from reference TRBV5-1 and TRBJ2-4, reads KAGVTQTPRYLIKTRGQQVTLSCSPISGHRSVSWYQQTPGQGLQFLFEYFSETQRNKGNFPGRFSGRQFSNSRSEMNVSTLELGDSALYLCASSLLGDLAKNIQYFGAGTRLSVL.

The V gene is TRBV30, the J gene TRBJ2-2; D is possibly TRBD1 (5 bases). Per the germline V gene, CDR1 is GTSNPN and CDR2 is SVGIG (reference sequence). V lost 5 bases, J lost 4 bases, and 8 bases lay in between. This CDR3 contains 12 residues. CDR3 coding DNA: TGTGCCTGGCACAGGCCCACCGGGGAGCTGTTTTTT. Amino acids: CAWHRPTGELFF.

The CDR3: CASSLDRREQYF. The CDR3 bases are TGCGCCAGCAGCTTGGACCGGCGCGAGCAGTACTTC. V usage is TRBV5-1 and J usage is TRBJ2-7; no definite D call. There are 12 residues in the CDR3. Trimming removed 0 bases at V and 6 bases at J, with 7 bases between. Germline lookup yields CDR1 SGHRS and CDR2 YFSETQ.

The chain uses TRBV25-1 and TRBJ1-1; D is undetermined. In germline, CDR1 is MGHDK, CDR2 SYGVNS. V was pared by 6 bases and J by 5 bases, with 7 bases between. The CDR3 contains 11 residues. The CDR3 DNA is TGTGCCAGCAGCGATGCAACTGAAGCTTTCTTT. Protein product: CASSDATEAFF.